This is a list of T cell receptor beta chains from one sample in a study of cytomegalovirus exposure and HLA in healthy donors. Sequencing was performed with immunoSEQ multiplex PCR; in TCRdb, only in-frame clones are kept and a portion is missing. This table holds 110,000 to 150,000 clones, around 77% found once. Material: PBMCs. Source of these receptors: a man in his thirties or forties in good health and CMV-seronegative. Both conserved end residues are part of each CDR3. Fields, in order: clone size, J gene, V gene, D gene, CDR3 protein, CDR3 DNA. A D gene is named only where the DNA matches it firmly. Size tells how often a clone was seen (once, few, many) or the class of an expanded clone, and some rows leave it out.

medium-sized	TRBJ2-1	TRBV6-4	NA	CASSDSGGPYNEQFF	TGTGCCAGCAGTGACTCGGGGGGACCCTACAATGAGCAGTTCTTC
NA	TRBJ1-3	TRBV6-1	NA	CASSDSMTGGNTIYF	TGTGCCAGCAGTGATTCCATGACAGGTGGAAACACCATATATTTT
NA	TRBJ1-1	TRBV18	TRBD1	CASSLGQGKNTEAFF	TGTGCCAGCTCACTAGGACAGGGTAAGAACACTGAAGCTTTCTTT
NA	TRBJ1-5	TRBV28	NA	CASSLWGGSNQPQHF	TGTGCCAGCAGTTTATGGGGGGGTAGCAATCAGCCCCAGCATTTT
once	TRBJ2-1	TRBV10-2	NA	CASSTPSSYNEQFF	TGCGCCAGCAGTACCCCGAGCTCCTACAATGAGCAGTTCTTC
few	TRBJ2-7	TRBV4-1	TRBD2	CASSPGTNYEQYF	TGCGCCAGCAGCCCGGGGACTAACTACGAGCAGTACTTC
NA	TRBJ1-3	TRBV2	NA	CASTSGTAGNTIYF	TGTGCCAGCACGTCAGGGACTGCTGGAAACACCATATATTTT
once	TRBJ1-2	TRBV7-2	TRBD1	CASSELTGGGYPF	TGTGCCAGCAGCGAATTGACAGGGGGCGGCTACCCCTTC
once	TRBJ2-3	TRBV11-2	NA	CASSPLPRGTDTQYF	TGTGCCAGCAGCCCCCTCCCGAGGGGCACAGATACGCAGTATTTT
NA	TRBJ2-5	TRBV29-1	NA	CSVLPRVLHEETQYF	TGCAGCGTCCTCCCCCGGGTCCTTCATGAAGAGACCCAGTACTTC
NA	TRBJ1-2	TRBV27	TRBD1	CASSSGQGANGYTF	TGTGCCAGCAGTTCGGGACAGGGAGCTAATGGCTACACCTTC
NA	TRBJ1-4	TRBV28	NA	CAINSPGVLFEKLFF	TGTGCCATCAATTCCCCGGGGGTCCTTTTTGAAAAACTGTTTTTT
NA	TRBJ1-6	TRBV6-6	NA	CASSYSPDTNSPLHF	TGTGCCAGCAGTTACTCCCCGGACACCAATTCACCCCTCCACTTT
NA	TRBJ1-2	TRBV9	TRBD1	CASARDRVDGYTF	TGTGCCAGCGCGAGGGACAGGGTGGATGGCTACACCTTC
NA	TRBJ1-4	TRBV5-1	TRBD1	CASSSEQGAANEKLFF	TGCGCCAGCAGCTCCGAACAGGGGGCAGCTAATGAAAAACTGTTTTTT
NA	TRBJ2-3	TRBV5-1	TRBD2	CASSLVTSGYSTDTQYF	TGCGCCAGCAGCTTGGTGACTAGCGGGTACAGCACAGATACGCAGTATTTT
NA	TRBJ1-1	TRBV5-1	NA	CASSLASGRAVNTEAFF	TGCGCCAGCAGCTTGGCCTCGGGCAGGGCCGTGAACACTGAAGCTTTCTTT
once	TRBJ2-3	TRBV9	TRBD2	CASSALKHSGPSTDTQYF	TGTGCCAGCAGCGCCTTAAAACATAGCGGGCCCAGCACAGATACGCAGTATTTT
NA	TRBJ2-7	TRBV28	TRBD1	CASTTGTASSYEQYF	TGTGCCAGCACTACCGGGACAGCTAGCTCCTACGAGCAGTACTTC
NA	TRBJ1-2	TRBV7-9	TRBD1	CASSLAGDRGGYGYTF	TGTGCCAGCAGCTTAGCAGGAGACAGGGGCGGCTATGGCTACACCTTC
NA	TRBJ1-2	TRBV27	NA	CASSGGNYGYTF	TGTGCCAGCAGTGGGGGGAACTATGGCTACACCTTC
NA	TRBJ2-7	TRBV19	TRBD2	CASSIKGGSYEQYF	TGTGCCAGTAGTATCAAGGGAGGGAGTTACGAGCAGTACTTC
few	TRBJ2-7	TRBV6-5	NA	CASSYGQFQNYEQYF	TGTGCCAGCAGTTACGGACAGTTTCAAAACTACGAGCAGTACTTC
NA	TRBJ2-5	TRBV6-5	TRBD1	CASSPLQGQETQYF	TGTGCCAGCAGTCCGTTACAGGGGCAAGAGACCCAGTACTTC
NA	TRBJ2-3	TRBV10-1	TRBD2	CASSELETSGGTDTQYF	TGCGCCAGCAGTGAGTTGGAGACTAGCGGGGGCACAGATACGCAGTATTTT
NA	TRBJ2-7	TRBV29-1	TRBD2	CSATRTSGGYEQYF	TGCAGCGCTACGCGGACTAGCGGGGGGTACGAGCAGTACTTC
once	TRBJ2-3	TRBV7-9	NA	CASSYDMATDTQYF	TGTGCCAGCAGCTACGACATGGCCACAGATACGCAGTATTTT
NA	TRBJ2-1	TRBV6-1	TRBD2	CASSELGLAGTYEQFF	TGTGCCAGCAGTGAACTGGGACTAGCGGGAACGTATGAGCAGTTCTTC
NA	TRBJ2-5	TRBV5-1	TRBD1	CASSTGTGEETQYF	TGCGCCAGTTCGACCGGGACAGGGGAAGAGACCCAGTACTTC
NA	TRBJ2-1	TRBV7-3	TRBD2	CASSAGTSGRSYNEQFF	TGTGCCAGCAGCGCCGGGACTAGCGGGCGCTCCTACAATGAGCAGTTCTTC
NA	TRBJ1-1	TRBV9	TRBD1	CASTRTGGTEAFF	TGTGCCAGCACCCGGACAGGGGGCACTGAAGCTTTCTTT
NA	TRBJ2-2	TRBV28	TRBD2	CASSSPGLAAKGKTGELFF	TGTGCCAGCAGTTCACCGGGACTAGCGGCGAAGGGAAAGACCGGGGAGCTGTTTTTT
NA	TRBJ1-2	TRBV5-6	TRBD1	CASSLHDRGVSGYTF	TGTGCCAGCAGCTTGCATGACAGGGGGGTGAGTGGCTACACCTTC